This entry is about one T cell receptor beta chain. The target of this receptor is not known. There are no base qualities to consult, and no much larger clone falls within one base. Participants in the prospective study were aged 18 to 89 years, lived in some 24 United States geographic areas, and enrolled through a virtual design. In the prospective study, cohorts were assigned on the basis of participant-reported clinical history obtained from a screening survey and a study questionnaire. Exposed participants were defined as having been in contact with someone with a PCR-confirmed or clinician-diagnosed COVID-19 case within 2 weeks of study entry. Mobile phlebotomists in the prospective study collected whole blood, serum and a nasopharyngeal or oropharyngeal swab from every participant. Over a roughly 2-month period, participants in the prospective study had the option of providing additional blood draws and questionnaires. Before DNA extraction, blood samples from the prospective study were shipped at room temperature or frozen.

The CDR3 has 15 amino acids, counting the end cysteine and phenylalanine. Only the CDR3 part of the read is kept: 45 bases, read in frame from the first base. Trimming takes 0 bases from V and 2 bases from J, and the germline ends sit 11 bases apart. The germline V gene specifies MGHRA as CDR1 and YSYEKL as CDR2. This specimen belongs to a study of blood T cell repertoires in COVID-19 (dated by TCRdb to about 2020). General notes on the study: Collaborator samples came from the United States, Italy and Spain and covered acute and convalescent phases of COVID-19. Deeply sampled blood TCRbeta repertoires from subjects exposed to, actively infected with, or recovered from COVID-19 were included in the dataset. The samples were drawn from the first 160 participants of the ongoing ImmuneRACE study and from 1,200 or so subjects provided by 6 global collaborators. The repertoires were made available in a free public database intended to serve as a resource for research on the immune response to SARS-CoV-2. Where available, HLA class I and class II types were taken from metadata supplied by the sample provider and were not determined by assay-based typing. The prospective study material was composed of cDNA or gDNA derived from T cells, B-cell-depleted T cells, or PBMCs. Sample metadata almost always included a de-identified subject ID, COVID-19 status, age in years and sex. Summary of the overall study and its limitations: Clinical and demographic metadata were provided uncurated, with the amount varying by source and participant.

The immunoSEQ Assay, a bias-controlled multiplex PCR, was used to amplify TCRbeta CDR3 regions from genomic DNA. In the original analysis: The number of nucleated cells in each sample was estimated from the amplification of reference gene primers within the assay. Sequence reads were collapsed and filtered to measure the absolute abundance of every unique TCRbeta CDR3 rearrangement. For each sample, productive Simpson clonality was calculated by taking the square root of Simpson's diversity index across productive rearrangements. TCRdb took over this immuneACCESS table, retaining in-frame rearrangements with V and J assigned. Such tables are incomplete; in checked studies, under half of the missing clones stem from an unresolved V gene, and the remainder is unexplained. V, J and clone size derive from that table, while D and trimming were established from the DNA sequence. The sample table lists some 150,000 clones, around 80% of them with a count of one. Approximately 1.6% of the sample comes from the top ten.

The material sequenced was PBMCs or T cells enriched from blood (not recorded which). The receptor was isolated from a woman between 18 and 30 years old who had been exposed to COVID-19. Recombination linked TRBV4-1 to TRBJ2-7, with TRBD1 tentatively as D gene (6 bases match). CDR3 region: CASSQDQQGTYEQYF. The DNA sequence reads TGCGCCAGCAGCCAAGATCAACAGGGTACCTACGAGCAGTACTTC.